One and the same sample provided the 7 T cell receptor beta chains below, sequenced in a study of T cell changes during pregnancy in multiple sclerosis. Libraries were prepared by immunoSEQ multiplex PCR; TCRdb keeps only in-frame clonotypes and omits some of them. This table has approximately 60,000 clones, around 90% appearing once. Sequencing used peripheral blood, obtained after pregnancy. Every receptor here comes from a female donor in good health, enrolled as a control in a pregnancy study.

J is TRBJ1-1 and V is TRBV5-1; D is uncertain. In germline, CDR1 is SGHRS, CDR2 YFSETQ. The CDR3 totals 14 residues. V lost 0 bases, J lost 6 bases, and 12 bases lay in between. CDR3 in DNA: TGCGCCAGCAGCTTGGACCATATGGACTCTGAAGCTTTCTTT. It codes for CASSLDHMDSEAFF.

CDR3: CASSQVGVEGNTGELFF. In nucleotides, the CDR3 is TGTGCCAGCAGCCAAGTGGGTGTGGAGGGGAACACCGGGGAGCTGTTTTTT. V gene TRBV4-2 combines with J gene TRBJ2-2, with D perhaps TRBD2 (6 bases). Germline V gene data show CDR1 as LGHNA and CDR2 as YNFKEQ. CDR3 length equals 17 residues. The V end lost 1 base, the J end lost 1 base, and 13 bases lay between the germline ends.

This clone is a singleton in its sample. This chain uses TRBV10-3 with TRBJ2-5; 9 bases are shared with TRBD1. Germline V gene sequence: CDR1 ENHRY, CDR2 SYGVKD. CDR3 length equals 14 residues. J gave up 5 bases and V 10 bases, and 11 bases lay outside the gene matches. The CDR3 reads CATRDRVVVETQYF. CDR3 bases: TGTGCCACCAGGGACAGGGTCGTTGTTGAGACCCAGTACTTC.

The CDR3 DNA sequence: TGTGCCAGCAGCCTATTAGGGACTAGCGGGGGTGATGATGAGCAGTTCTTC. Translating it yields CASSLLGTSGGDDEQFF. This rearrangement joins TRBV27 to TRBJ2-1, with 14 bases that match TRBD2. CDR1 and CDR2 (germline): MNHEY, SMNVEV (reference sequence). V was pared by 6 bases and J by 8 bases, with 12 bases of the junction left unmatched. The CDR3 consists of 17 residues.

The rearrangement links TRBV6-6 to TRBJ2-3; no firm D call. The CDR3 runs to 9 residues. The germline CDR1 and CDR2 sequences are MNHNY and SVGAGI (reference sequence). Trimming took 10 bases from V and 6 from J, leaving 5 bases between them. The CDR3 DNA sequence: TGTGCCATCGGGGATACGCAGTATTTT. The encoded protein is CAIGDTQYF.

The gene calls are TRBV6-5 and TRBJ1-1, with TRBD1 as a possible D gene (5 bases). This CDR3 has 14 residues. The V end lost 5 bases, the J end lost 7 bases, and 17 bases lay between the germline ends. Germline values: CDR1 MNHEY, CDR2 SVGAGI. DNA for the CDR3: TGTGCCAGCAGTAGGGGCGGGGTAGACAGTGAAGCTTTCTTT. Translating it yields CASSRGGVDSEAFF.

The chain carries TRBV5-1 and TRBJ2-3; D perhaps matches TRBD1 (7 bases). CDR1 and CDR2 (germline): SGHRS, YFSETQ. The germline V and J ends were trimmed by 6 bases and 0 bases, with 11 bases remaining between them. This CDR3 is built from 14 residues. CDR3 in DNA: TGCGCCAGCATACAGGGGACTAGCACAGATACGCAGTATTTT. Translation: CASIQGTSTDTQYF.